The 24 T cell receptor beta chains presented below share a single source sample, sequenced in a study of blood T cell repertoires in COVID-19. Produced via immunoSEQ multiplex PCR; TCRdb's table is partial and in-frame only. This table holds some 100,000 clones, about nine tenths found once. Material for sequencing was peripheral blood. These receptor sequences come from a man between 50 and 59 years old with active COVID-19.

The J gene is TRBJ1-1, the V gene TRBV29-1; D is unclear. This CDR3 is built from 11 residues. Germline values: CDR1 SQVTM, CDR2 ANQGSEA. CDR3 coding DNA: TGCGCGGCGGGCAGTCAAACTGAAGCTTTCTTT. Residues: CAAGSQTEAFF.

The chain has TRBV9 and TRBJ1-4; D perhaps matches TRBD1 (5 bases). CDR1 SGDLS and CDR2 YYNGEE come from the germline V gene. This CDR3 region has 16 residues. Trimming cost V 0 bases and J 2 bases, with 11 bases left between them. CDR3 bases: TGTGCCAGCAGCGTAGGGGGGGTGAAGACTAATGAAAAACTGTTTTTT. It translates to CASSVGGVKTNEKLFF.

This clone is a singleton in its sample. The rearrangement joins TRBV6-1 to TRBJ2-1, with D perhaps matching TRBD1 (5 bases). The CDR3 sequence is 11 residues long. V gave up 1 base and J gave up 11 bases, with 6 bases separating them. CDR1 and CDR2 from the germline V gene are MNHNS and SASEGT. The CDR3 bases are TGTGCCAGCAGTGAAGGACAGAAGCAGTTCTTC. Translation gives CASSEGQKQFF.

The table lists this clone with a count of one. J is TRBJ2-4 and V is TRBV11-3; D is undetermined. CDR3 length equals 16 residues. CDR1 is SGHNT and CDR2 is YENEEA in the germline V gene. V lost 3 bases to trimming and J lost 0 bases, with 12 bases between them. The DNA of the CDR3 is TGTGCCAGCAGCTTTGGGCAGGCCCTAGCCAAAAACATTCAGTACTTC. This encodes CASSFGQALAKNIQYF.

The chain joins TRBV18 to TRBJ1-5, with TRBD1 identical over 7 bases. Germline CDR1 KGHSH, CDR2 LQKENI. Unmatched junction bases numbered 5, after V lost 5 bases and J lost 1 base. This CDR3 is 15 amino acids long. CDR3: CASSSTGESNQPQHF. The CDR3 DNA reads TGTGCCAGCTCATCTACAGGGGAGAGCAATCAGCCCCAGCATTTT.

The genes are TRBV6-5 and TRBJ1-2; the match to TRBD1 covers 7 bases. The CDR3 covers 13 residues. Germline assignment: CDR1 MNHEY and CDR2 SVGAGI. The junction had 6 bases not matched to a gene; V was cut back by 10 bases and J by 1 base. In DNA form, the CDR3 reads TGTGCCATCCGACAGGGAGGTAACTATGGCTACACCTTC. Translation gives CAIRQGGNYGYTF.

The chain uses TRBV24-1 and TRBJ2-1, with 9 bases lining up with TRBD1. The CDR3 is 16 residues long. Germline V gene data show CDR1 as KGHDR and CDR2 as SFDVKD. The V and J ends lost 4 bases and 6 bases, in that order; junction bases with no gene match: 9. CDR3 amino acids: CATSDRDRGIGNEQFF. As DNA, the CDR3 is TGTGCCACCAGTGACCGAGACAGGGGGATCGGCAATGAGCAGTTCTTC.

This rearrangement joins TRBV2 to TRBJ1-4; D not certain. In germline, CDR1 is SNHLY, CDR2 FYNNEI. The V and J ends lost 3 bases and 0 bases respectively, with 5 bases between them. This CDR3 spans 14 amino acids. The CDR3 is CASSEGATNEKLFF. In DNA, the CDR3 is TGTGCCAGCAGTGAGGGAGCAACTAATGAAAAACTGTTTTTT.

This sequence joins TRBV2 and TRBJ2-2, with a tentative D call TRBD1 (5 bases). This CDR3 has 15 residues. Germline V gene sequence: CDR1 SNHLY, CDR2 FYNNEI. Trimming pared 7 bases from V and 3 bases from J, leaving 15 bases between. CDR3 sequence reads: CASTASLGHTGELFF. The CDR3 DNA sequence: TGTGCCAGCACCGCCTCGTTGGGGCACACCGGGGAGCTGTTTTTT.

The rearrangement uses TRBV9 and TRBJ2-3; 13 bases are shared with TRBD2. Germline V CDR1 and CDR2: SGDLS, YYNGEE. This CDR3 spans 16 amino acids. The trim removed 3 bases at V and 0 bases at J, leaving 1 base unmatched. The CDR3 is CASSEGLAGSTDTQYF. The DNA for the CDR3 is TGTGCCAGCAGCGAGGGACTAGCGGGGAGCACAGATACGCAGTATTTT.

The CDR3 DNA is TGTGCCAGCAGCCAAGATGAGGGGGGGAGGGACAATGAGCAGTTCTTC. Translated: CASSQDEGGRDNEQFF. The V and J genes are TRBV4-2 and TRBJ2-1; TRBD2 is a possible D gene (7 bases). The CDR3 contains 16 residues. Deletions cut 0 bases from V and 5 bases from J, with 14 bases between. Germline values: CDR1 LGHNA, CDR2 YNFKEQ.

The rearrangement uses TRBV2 and TRBJ1-1, with D possibly being TRBD1 (5 bases). Trimming removed 7 bases from V and 4 bases from J, with 22 bases in between. CDR3 length: 16 residues. Per germline, CDR1 SNHLY and CDR2 FYNNEI. The CDR3 coding sequence is TGTGCCAGCAACCCCAATACCGGGGCGCGGGGCACTGAAGCTTTCTTT. This encodes CASNPNTGARGTEAFF. Variable domain in full (rest from reference TRBV2 and TRBJ1-1): EPEVTQTPSHQVTQMGQEVILRCVPISNHLYFYWYRQILGQKVEFLVSFYNNEISEKSEIFDDQFSVERPDGSNFTLKIRSTKLEDSAMYFCASNPNTGARGTEAFFGQGTRLTVV.

This clone has only one observation. CDR3 region: CAPVGRQAGFYEQYV. CDR3 nucleotide sequence: TGCGCCCCGGTAGGACGGCAGGCGGGCTTCTACGAGCAGTACGTC. The gene calls are TRBV23-1 and TRBJ2-7; D possibly corresponds to TRBD2 (5 bases). TRBV23-1 is designated an ORF whose function remains uncertain. This CDR3 comprises 15 residues. V was clipped by 11 bases and J by 3 bases, with 23 bases between them.

The rearrangement links TRBV19 to TRBJ2-7; D perhaps matches TRBD2 (5 bases). Germline V lookup: CDR1 LNHDA, CDR2 SQIVND (reference sequence). Trimming took 8 bases from V and 1 from J, leaving 12 bases between them. The CDR3 is made up of 13 amino acids. The CDR3 nucleotides are TGTGCCAGTCGGACGGGGTCGTCCTACGAGCAGTACTTC. Residues: CASRTGSSYEQYF. The variable domain in full, with the rest retrieved from reference TRBV19 and TRBJ2-7, is DGGITQSPKYLFRKEGQNVTLSCEQNLNHDAMYWYRQDPGQGLRLIYYSQIVNDFQKGDIAEGYSVSREKKESFPLTVTSAQKNPTAFYLCASRTGSSYEQYFGPGTRLTVT.

The chain couples TRBV6-2 or TRBV6-3 to TRBJ1-5; D not certain. V shed 5 bases and J shed 7 bases, with 9 bases lying between them. The CDR3 runs to 12 residues. From germline, CDR1 is MNHEY and CDR2 SVGEGT. The CDR3, as DNA: TGTGCCAGCAGTAGCATCAACCAGCCCCAGCATTTT. Translating gives CASSSINQPQHF.

This clone was seen only once. This chain uses TRBV11-3 with TRBJ2-1, with 8 positions matching TRBD2. This CDR3 is 18 amino acids long. V trimming: 2 bases; J trimming: 6 bases; junction bases outside the gene matches: 15. Germline V CDR1 and CDR2: SGHNT, YENEEA. This CDR3 is CASSLRKAGENVGNEQFF. CDR3 in DNA: TGTGCCAGCAGCTTACGAAAAGCGGGGGAAAACGTAGGCAATGAGCAGTTCTTC.

CDR3 protein: CASSFAGDNSPLHF. In nucleotides, the CDR3 is TGTGCCAGCAGCTTTGCGGGGGACAATTCACCCCTCCACTTT. The chain carries TRBV7-9 and TRBJ1-6, with D possibly being TRBD1 (5 bases). Germline lookup yields CDR1 SEHNR and CDR2 FQNEAQ (reference sequence). CDR3 length: 14 amino acids. Trimming took off 3 bases at V and 7 bases at J, with 10 bases between the two ends.

This sequence joins TRBV2 and TRBJ1-2; 7 positions agree with TRBD1. This CDR3 has 14 residues. With 6 bases clipped from V and 2 bases from J, the junction kept 6 bases outside the gene matches. CDR1 is SNHLY, CDR2 FYNNEI, per germline. The CDR3 loop reads CASRRQGTNYGYTF. The CDR3 nucleotides read TGTGCCAGCAGACGACAGGGAACCAACTATGGCTACACCTTC.

The chain links TRBV5-4 to TRBJ1-2; TRBD1 matches at 9 bases. Per the germline V gene, CDR1 is SGHNT and CDR2 is YYREEE (reference sequence). J was trimmed by 6 bases and V by 0 bases; bases with no gene match: 6. The CDR3 totals 15 residues. DNA for the CDR3: TGTGCCAGCAGCTTGGTTCGGACAGGGGATGATGGCTACACCTTC. Residues: CASSLVRTGDDGYTF.

The rearrangement uses TRBV27 and TRBJ2-1, with a tentative D call TRBD1 (6 bases). In germline, CDR1 is MNHEY, CDR2 SMNVEV (reference sequence). Deletions cut 7 bases from V and 0 bases from J, with 13 bases between. This CDR3 has 15 amino acids. The CDR3 DNA reads as TGTGCCAGCAACGATAGGGGGAGCTCCTACAATGAGCAGTTCTTC. Amino acid sequence: CASNDRGSSYNEQFF.

J is TRBJ2-5 and V is TRBV7-9, with no clear D. Germline assignment: CDR1 SEHNR and CDR2 FQNEAQ (reference sequence). Trimming left V 1 base short and J 5 bases short, with 11 bases between. The CDR3 has 14 amino acids. The CDR3 DNA sequence: TGTGCCAGCAGCTTAGGTCCAGGATCCGAGACCCAGTACTTC. It specifies CASSLGPGSETQYF.

This chain links TRBV18 with TRBJ2-5, with 8 bases that match TRBD1. Per germline, CDR1 KGHSH and CDR2 LQKENI. After removal of 3 bases from V and 0 bases from J, the junction contained 3 bases not matched to a gene. This CDR3 has 15 amino acids. This CDR3 reads CASSPTGVYQETQYF. DNA for the CDR3: TGTGCCAGCTCACCGACAGGGGTGTACCAAGAGACCCAGTACTTC.

The rearrangement joins TRBV19 to TRBJ1-1; D gene uncertain. The CDR3 has 14 amino acids. Germline V lookup: CDR1 LNHDA, CDR2 SQIVND (reference sequence). Trimming took 7 bases from V and 1 from J, leaving 13 bases between them. In DNA, the CDR3 is TGTGCCAGTAACCCTAGAAGGCCGAACACTGAAGCTTTCTTT. Translation gives CASNPRRPNTEAFF.

The chain uses TRBV7-6 and TRBJ2-2, with D unclear. This CDR3 comprises 15 residues. The V end was cut by 1 base, the J end by 4 bases, with 10 bases between. Germline CDR1 and CDR2: SGHVS and FNYEAQ. CDR3 residues: CASSLGYTGTGELFF. The CDR3, as DNA: TGTGCCAGCAGCTTAGGCTATACCGGCACCGGGGAGCTGTTTTTT.